This T cell receptor beta chain was found in a study of regulatory T cells in long-lasting Graves disease. Whole-study results and caveats: It was peripheral blood alone, not thyroid tissue, that was studied.

Regarding time point: newly diagnosed GD, antithyroid drugs for less than 3 months. Extracted RNA from PBMCs served as the source of the TCR library. Germline V gene sequence: CDR1 SGHNT, CDR2 YYREEE (reference sequence). The CDR3 is made up of 14 amino acids. Turning to this clonotype: Its specificity is not known. The junction differs from germline at one of its ends, possibly a read error.

To make TCR beta libraries, researchers used iRepertoire HTBI primers and Arm-PCR of CDR3 regions. MiXCR, applied by TCRdb to the multiplex PCR reads, yields one record per CDR3 protein. The sample includes 350,000 to 550,000 distinct CDR3 sequences, 16% of them seen just once. The sample was also linked to a second study, of T cells in Graves' hyperthyroidism and ophthalmopathy. That work contributes: The HTBI set primed first-round TCR CDR3 RT-PCR. Model-based prediction identified ophthalmopathy a median roughly 6.1 months prior to its onset.

The source was peripheral blood mononuclear cells (PBMCs), collected at new diagnosis, from a patient treated with antithyroid drugs. This receptor was obtained from a woman between 18 and 29 years old with Graves disease. The chain couples TRBV5-4 to TRBJ1-1, with a possible D match to TRBD1 (6 bases). Written as DNA, the CDR3 is TGTGCCGGCAGAACGGGACAATTGAACACTGAAGCTTTCTTT. Amino acids: CAGRTGQLNTEAFF.